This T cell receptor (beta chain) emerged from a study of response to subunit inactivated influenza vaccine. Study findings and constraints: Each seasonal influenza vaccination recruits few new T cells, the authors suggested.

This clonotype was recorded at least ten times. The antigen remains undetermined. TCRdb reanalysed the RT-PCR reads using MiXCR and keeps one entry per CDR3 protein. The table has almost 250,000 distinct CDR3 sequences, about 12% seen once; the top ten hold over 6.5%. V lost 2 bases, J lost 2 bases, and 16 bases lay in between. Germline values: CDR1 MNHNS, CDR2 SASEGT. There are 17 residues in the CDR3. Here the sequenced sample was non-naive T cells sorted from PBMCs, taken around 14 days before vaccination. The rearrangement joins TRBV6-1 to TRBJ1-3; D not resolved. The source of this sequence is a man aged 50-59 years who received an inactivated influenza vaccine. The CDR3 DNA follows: TGTGCCAGCAGTGAACCCCGGACGGGGTCTACTGGAAACACCATATATTTT. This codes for CASSEPRTGSTGNTIYF.